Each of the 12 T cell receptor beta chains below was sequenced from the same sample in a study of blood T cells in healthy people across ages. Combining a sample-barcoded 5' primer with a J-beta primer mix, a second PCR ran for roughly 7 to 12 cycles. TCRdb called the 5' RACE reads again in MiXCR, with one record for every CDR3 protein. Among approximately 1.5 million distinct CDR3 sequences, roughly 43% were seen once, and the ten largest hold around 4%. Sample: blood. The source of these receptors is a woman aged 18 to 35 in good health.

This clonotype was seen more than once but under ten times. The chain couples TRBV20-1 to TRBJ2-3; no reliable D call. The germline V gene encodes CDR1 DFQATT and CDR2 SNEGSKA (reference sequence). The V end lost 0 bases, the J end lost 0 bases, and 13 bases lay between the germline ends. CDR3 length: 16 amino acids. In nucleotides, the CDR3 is TGCAGTGCTAGAGATCTCATGGTTACTAGCACAGATACGCAGTATTTT. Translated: CSARDLMVTSTDTQYF.

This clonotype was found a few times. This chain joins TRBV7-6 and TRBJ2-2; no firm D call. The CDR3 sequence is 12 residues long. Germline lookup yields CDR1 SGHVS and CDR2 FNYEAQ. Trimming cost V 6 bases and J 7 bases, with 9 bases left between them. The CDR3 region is CASSAWVGELFF. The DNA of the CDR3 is TGTGCCAGCAGTGCATGGGTCGGGGAGCTGTTTTTT.

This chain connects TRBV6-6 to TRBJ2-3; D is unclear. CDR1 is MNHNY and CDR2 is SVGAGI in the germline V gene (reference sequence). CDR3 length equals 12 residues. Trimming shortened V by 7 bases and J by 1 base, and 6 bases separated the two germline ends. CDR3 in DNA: TGTGCCAGCAACGAGGGCACAGATACGCAGTATTTT. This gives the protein CASNEGTDTQYF.

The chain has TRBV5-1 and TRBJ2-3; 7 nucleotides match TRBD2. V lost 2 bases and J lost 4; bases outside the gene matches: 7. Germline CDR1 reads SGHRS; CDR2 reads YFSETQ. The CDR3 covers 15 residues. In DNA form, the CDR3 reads TGCGCCAGCAGCTTAAGGGTCAGCGGGGCAGATACGCAGTATTTT. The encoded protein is CASSLRVSGADTQYF.

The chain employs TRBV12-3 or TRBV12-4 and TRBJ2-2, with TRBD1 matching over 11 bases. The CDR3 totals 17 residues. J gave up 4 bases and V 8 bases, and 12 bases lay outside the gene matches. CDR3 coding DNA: TGTGCCAGCCAAGCCTTCCGGGACAGGGGGGGCACCGGGGAGCTGTTTTTT. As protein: CASQAFRDRGGTGELFF.

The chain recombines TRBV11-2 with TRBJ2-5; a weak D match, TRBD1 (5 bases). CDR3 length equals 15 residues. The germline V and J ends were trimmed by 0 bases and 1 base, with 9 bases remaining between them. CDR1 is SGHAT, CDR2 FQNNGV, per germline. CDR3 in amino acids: CASSLEWGSQETQYF. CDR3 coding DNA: TGTGCCAGCAGCTTAGAGTGGGGCAGCCAAGAGACCCAGTACTTC.

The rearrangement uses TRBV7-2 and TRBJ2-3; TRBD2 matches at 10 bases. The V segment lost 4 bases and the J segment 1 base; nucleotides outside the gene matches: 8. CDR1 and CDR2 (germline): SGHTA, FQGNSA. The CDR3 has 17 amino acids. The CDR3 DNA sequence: TGTGCCAGCAGCTGGGGGGCACTAGCGGGGCGCACAGATACGCAGTATTTT. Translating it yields CASSWGALAGRTDTQYF.

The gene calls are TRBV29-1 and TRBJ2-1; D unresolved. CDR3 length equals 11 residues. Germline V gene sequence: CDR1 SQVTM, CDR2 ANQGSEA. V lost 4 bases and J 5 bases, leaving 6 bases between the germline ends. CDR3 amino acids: CSVATNNEQFF. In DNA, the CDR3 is TGCAGCGTTGCGACCAACAATGAGCAGTTCTTC.

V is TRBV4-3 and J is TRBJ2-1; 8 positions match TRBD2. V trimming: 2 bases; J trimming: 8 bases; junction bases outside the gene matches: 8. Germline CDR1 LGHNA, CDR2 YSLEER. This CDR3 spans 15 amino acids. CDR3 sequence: CASSQLRGGPDEQFF. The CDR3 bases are TGCGCCAGCAGCCAACTTCGGGGGGGGCCGGATGAGCAGTTCTTC.

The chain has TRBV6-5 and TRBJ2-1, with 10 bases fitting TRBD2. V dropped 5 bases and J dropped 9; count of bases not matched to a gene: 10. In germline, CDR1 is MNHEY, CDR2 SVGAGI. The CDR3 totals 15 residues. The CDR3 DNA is TGTGCCAGCAGTCTCTCTAGCGGGAGAAATGGTGAGCAGTTCTTC. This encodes CASSLSSGRNGEQFF.

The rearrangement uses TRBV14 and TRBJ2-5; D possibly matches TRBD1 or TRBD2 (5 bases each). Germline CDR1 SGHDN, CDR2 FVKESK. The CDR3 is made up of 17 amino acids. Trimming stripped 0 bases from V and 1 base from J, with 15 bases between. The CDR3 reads CASSQDRGADLQETQYF. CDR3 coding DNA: TGTGCCAGCAGCCAAGATCGAGGGGCCGACCTCCAAGAGACCCAGTACTTC.

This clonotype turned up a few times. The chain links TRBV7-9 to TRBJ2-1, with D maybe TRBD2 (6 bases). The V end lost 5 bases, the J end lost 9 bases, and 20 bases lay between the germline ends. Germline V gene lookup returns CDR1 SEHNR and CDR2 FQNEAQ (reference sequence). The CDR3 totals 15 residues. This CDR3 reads CASSPPGLARGEQFF. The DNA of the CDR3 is TGTGCCAGCAGCCCACCGGGACTTGCCCGGGGTGAGCAGTTCTTC. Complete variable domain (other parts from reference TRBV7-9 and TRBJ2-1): DTGVSQNPRHKITKRGQNVTFRCDPISEHNRLYWYRQTLGQGPEFLTYFQNEAQLEKSRLLSDRFSAERPKGSFSTLEIQRTEQGDSAMYLCASSPPGLARGEQFFGPGTRLTVL.